Sequencing of this TCR beta chain was carried out in a study of beta chain features in type 1 diabetes. For the study at large: The number of sorted cells examined across all samples was approximately 110,000,000.

Every isolated RNA sample was fully reverse transcribed, so sequencing captured expressed TCRB transcripts. Only in-frame clones appear in the TCRdb table, and some are missing; sequencing was by immunoSEQ multiplex PCR. The top ten clones hold about 0.097% of a sample with 620,000 or so clones, around 15% of them seen once. In its sample, this clone was seen a few times. CDR1 and CDR2 (germline): SNHLY, FYNNEI. Trimming stripped 3 bases from V and 13 bases from J, with 10 bases between. CDR3 size: 11 residues. The sequencing input was naive CD4+ T cells from blood. The receptor comes from a man between 18 and 29 years old in good health. The V and J genes are TRBV2 and TRBJ2-1; a weak D match, TRBD2 (6 bases). Here the CDR3 DNA reads TGTGCCAGCAGTGAGTCTAGCGCCCAGTTCTTC. Translated: CASSESSAQFF.